The 17 T cell receptor beta chains below come from one sample, sequenced in a study of T cell changes during pregnancy in multiple sclerosis. Measured with immunoSEQ multiplex PCR; TCRdb has only the in-frame clones, and not every one. Of almost 50,000 clones detected, roughly 92% appear once; the ten largest clones hold around 0.4%. Sequences were derived from CD4+ T cells from peripheral blood mononuclear cells, sampled in the second trimester of pregnancy. All receptors come from a female donor in good health, enrolled as a control in a pregnancy study.

The chain uses TRBV30 and TRBJ1-2; TRBD1 might be the D (6 bases). V lost 1 base, J lost 8 bases, and 20 bases lay in between. Germline CDR1 reads GTSNPN; CDR2 reads SVGIG (reference sequence). This CDR3 has 15 amino acids. In nucleotides, the CDR3 is TGTGCCTGGAGTGGCGTTGGGGGGGCGGCTCAGGGCTACACCTTC. Its protein product is CAWSGVGGAAQGYTF.

V is TRBV7-2 and J is TRBJ1-5; unclear D gene. Per germline, CDR1 SGHTA and CDR2 FQGNSA. V dropped 2 bases and J dropped 0 bases, with 14 bases sitting between them. The CDR3 length is 17 residues. CDR3 nucleotide sequence: TGTGCCAGCAGCTTAAACGGCGGAACGTATAGCAATCAGCCCCAGCATTTT. Its translation is CASSLNGGTYSNQPQHF.

This chain connects TRBV4-1 to TRBJ1-1; the match to TRBD1 covers 9 bases. Germline-derived CDR1 and CDR2 are MGHRA and YSYEKL. V gave up 3 bases and J gave up 8 bases; unmatched junction bases: 7. The CDR3 is 14 residues long. The CDR3 nucleotides are TGCGCCAGCAGCCAGCCGGGGGGACAGGGAGAAGCTTTCTTT. Residues: CASSQPGGQGEAFF.

The rearrangement links TRBV7-9 to TRBJ1-1; no firm D call. This CDR3 region has 14 residues. CDR1 SEHNR and CDR2 FQNEAQ come from the germline V gene (reference sequence). The V end was cut by 3 bases, the J end by 1 base, with 9 bases between. Here the CDR3 reads CASSLAGANTEAFF. Written as DNA, the CDR3 is TGTGCCAGCAGCTTGGCAGGCGCGAACACTGAAGCTTTCTTT.

This clone has more than one count but fewer than ten. The chain couples TRBV2 to TRBJ1-4; 8 bases align to TRBD1. Germline loops: CDR1 SNHLY, CDR2 FYNNEI. CDR3 length: 15 amino acids. J was trimmed by 5 bases and V by 6 bases; bases with no gene match: 8. CDR3 protein: CASRPWTGPNEKLFF. CDR3 in DNA: TGTGCCAGCAGGCCATGGACAGGGCCAAATGAAAAACTGTTTTTT.

The chain employs TRBV6-1 and TRBJ1-5; TRBD1 might be the D (6 bases). CDR3 length: 15 amino acids. Germline-derived CDR1 and CDR2 are MNHNS and SASEGT. Trimming stripped 7 bases from V and 2 bases from J, with 15 bases between. Here the CDR3 DNA reads TGTGCCAGCATTTCGGGGGGCGGGGGCAATCAGCCCCAGCATTTT. Translation gives CASISGGGGNQPQHF.

The V and J genes are TRBV30 and TRBJ1-1; 7 bases are shared with TRBD1. Looked up from germline, CDR1 is GTSNPN and CDR2 is SVGIG (reference sequence). The ends lost 2 bases at V and 4 bases at J; junction bases unmatched: 7. This CDR3 comprises 14 residues. The DNA of the CDR3 is TGTGCCTGGAGTCGGACCACAGGGGTCACTGAAGCTTTCTTT. It codes for CAWSRTTGVTEAFF.

This clone was observed a single time. This chain uses TRBV28 with TRBJ2-7; 11 bases map to TRBD1. Germline assignment: CDR1 MDHEN and CDR2 SYDVKM. The CDR3 totals 17 residues. The trim removed 4 bases at V and 1 base at J, leaving 9 bases unmatched. In DNA form, the CDR3 reads TGTGCCAGCAGTTCCTCCGGGACAGGGGGAAGGTCCTACGAGCAGTACTTC. Its protein product is CASSSSGTGGRSYEQYF.

The rearrangement uses TRBV6-5 and TRBJ2-3; 8 bases are a match to TRBD2. Trimming at V came to 7 bases and at J to 2 bases, leaving 5 bases not matched to a gene. The CDR3 runs to 14 residues. Germline assignment: CDR1 MNHEY and CDR2 SVGAGI. The CDR3 sequence: CASKRGSYTDTQYF. The CDR3 bases are TGTGCCAGCAAGCGGGGGAGCTACACAGATACGCAGTATTTT.

This chain connects TRBV30 to TRBJ2-3; a possible D gene is TRBD2 (5 bases). The CDR3 spans 14 residues. CDR1 and CDR2 (germline): GTSNPN, SVGIG (reference sequence). V was shortened by 3 bases and J by 1 base, with 11 bases between the two germline ends. Here the CDR3 reads CAWSADWGTDTQYF. CDR3 coding DNA: TGTGCCTGGAGCGCGGACTGGGGCACAGATACGCAGTATTTT.

V gene TRBV15 combines with J gene TRBJ1-1; D unresolved. The CDR3 sequence is 17 residues long. V gave up 0 bases and J gave up 4 bases, with 18 bases separating them. From germline, CDR1 is LNHNV and CDR2 YYDKDF (reference sequence). The CDR3: CATSREGSPGLGTEAFF. The CDR3 nucleotides are TGTGCCACCAGCAGAGAGGGCAGCCCTGGACTGGGCACTGAAGCTTTCTTT.

The V call is TRBV5-4, the J call TRBJ2-5, with a weak D call TRBD1 (8 bases). Per the germline V gene, CDR1 is SGHNT and CDR2 is YYREEE (reference sequence). The CDR3 covers 14 residues. V lost 3 bases and J lost 5, with 14 bases in between. CDR3 in DNA: TGTGCCAGCAGCTCAACAGGGGGGGATGAGACCCAGTACTTC. Amino acids: CASSSTGGDETQYF.

This clone turned up a few times. The V call is TRBV7-2, the J call TRBJ2-7; D call uncertain. In germline, CDR1 is SGHTA, CDR2 FQGNSA. CDR3 size: 15 residues. V gave up 5 bases and J gave up 1 base, with 15 bases separating them. The CDR3 DNA sequence: TGTGCCAGCAGCACCCATGGTGGGCCATCCTACGAGCAGTACTTC. This gives the protein CASSTHGGPSYEQYF.

This clone was picked up one time. The rearrangement links TRBV5-1 to TRBJ1-1; 7 bases are shared with TRBD1. J gave up 1 base and V 4 bases, and 4 bases lay outside the gene matches. This CDR3 is built from 14 residues. Germline V gene sequence: CDR1 SGHRS, CDR2 YFSETQ. The CDR3 is CASSRQGGNTEAFF. Here the CDR3 DNA reads TGCGCCAGCAGCCGACAGGGAGGGAACACTGAAGCTTTCTTT. Using reference TRBV5-1 and TRBJ1-1 for the parts outside the CDR3, the full variable domain is KAGVTQTPRYLIKTRGQQVTLSCSPISGHRSVSWYQQTPGQGLQFLFEYFSETQRNKGNFPGRFSGRQFSNSRSEMNVSTLELGDSALYLCASSRQGGNTEAFFGQGTRLTVV.

The chain is built from TRBV9 and TRBJ1-1, with D possibly matching TRBD1 (5 bases). The CDR3 sequence is 16 residues long. Germline lookup yields CDR1 SGDLS and CDR2 YYNGEE. V gave up 0 bases and J gave up 3 bases, with 15 bases separating them. The CDR3 DNA reads TGTGCCAGCAGCGTAGGTCTGGGGGGGGAGGACACTGAAGCTTTCTTT. Protein sequence: CASSVGLGGEDTEAFF.

CDR3 nucleotide sequence: TGCGCCAGCAGCCTGAATCTGGGCGCGAACACCGGGGAGCTGTTTTTT. Protein sequence: CASSLNLGANTGELFF. The gene calls are TRBV5-1 and TRBJ2-2, with D hard to call. Germline V lookup: CDR1 SGHRS, CDR2 YFSETQ. The V end lost 4 bases, the J end lost 0 bases, and 13 bases lay between the germline ends. This CDR3 has 16 residues.

The rearrangement uses TRBV15 and TRBJ1-2; D ambiguous. The length of the CDR3 is 15 residues. CDR1 LNHNV and CDR2 YYDKDF come from the germline V gene (reference sequence). V was cut by 0 bases and J by 4 bases, with 12 bases left in between. In DNA form, the CDR3 reads TGTGCCACCAGCAGAGATCTTAGCGGGATCTATGGCTACACCTTC. It codes for CATSRDLSGIYGYTF.